What follows describes a single T cell receptor (beta chain). This clonotype was seen a handful of times. It lacks a known antigen. Base qualities are not at hand, and no much larger clone is one base apart. The data were taken from a study of T cells after yellow fever vaccination (dated by TCRdb to about 2019). General notes on the study: The SMART-Seq v4 Ultra Low Input RNA kit was used to prepare libraries from fractions with low cell numbers. To follow T-cell clones before and after both primary and booster YFV17D yellow fever vaccination, bulk TCR alpha and beta repertoires underwent longitudinal sequencing. Two healthy male donors, one aged 18 to 29 and one aged 30 to 40 years, were included in the cohort. Blood samples were taken at several timepoints before and after primary and secondary immunization, and bulk PBMC replicates and cell subsets were isolated.

The treatment or condition label for this specimen denotes: live attenuated yellow fever vaccine strain. At each blood-draw timepoint, two biological replicates of bulk PBMCs were obtained. A standard Ficoll-Paque protocol was used to isolate PBMCs from peripheral blood. TriZol was used to extract RNA from bulk PBMCs, CD4 and CD8 fractions, and dextramer-positive and dextramer-negative fractions. Synthesis of TCR cDNA relied on 5'RACE template switching, a step that introduced a universal primer site along with unique molecular identifiers. Priming of cDNA synthesis was performed from both the TCR alpha and TCR beta constant segments. Libraries were amplified in two PCR steps, with sample barcodes and sequencing adapters added in the second step. Sequencing of the libraries was done on either Illumina HiSeq 2500 (2x100 bp) or NovaSeq (2x150 bp). In the paper's pipeline: Demultiplexing of reads and collapsing into UMI consensus sequences were performed with MIGEC, and V(D)J alignment was carried out with MiXCR. Clonotypes responding to the vaccine were identified with edgeR on replicate PBMC samples, with the criteria of FDR below 0.01 and a log2 fold change above 5 up to day 15. Bulk clonotypes were assigned CD4 or CD8 identity according to which sequenced CD4 or CD8 repertoire held them at higher abundance. TCRdb handled the public reads itself, with Q25 trimming in fastp and clone calling in MiXCR, and kept productive beta chains. One record per CDR3 amino acid sequence lists the most common genes and DNA. Clone size and V and J calls follow TCRdb, not the original study. The sample includes 500,000 to 650,000 distinct CDR3 sequences, with approximately 13% observed a single time. The ten largest account for about 15% of the sample.

What the study reported, not specific to this receptor: After the booster, most clones that had expanded after primary vaccination were detected again (almost 97% of CD4 and more than 80% of CD8), suggesting broad maintenance of memory. The secondary T-cell response was found to be weaker but faster than the primary response, with a peak reached on day 5 rather than on day 15. Because abundant contaminating clonotypes from the bulk population could be contained in FACS-sorted repertoires, computational filtering was required. A small share of clonotypes was detected in both CD4 and CD8 compartments, with the overlap likely arising from convergent recombination. Because only a couple of donors were included in the study, the extent to which the findings can be generalized is limited.

Including cysteine and phenylalanine, the CDR3 has 13 amino acids. CDR3 DNA is the only sequence kept; it has 39 bases, read in frame from the first base. The V and J ends are trimmed by 10 bases and 4 bases, leaving 14 bases between them. The germline V gene specifies MNHEY as CDR1 and SVGAGI as CDR2. Recombination joined TRBV6-5 with TRBJ1-5; the D gene assignment is ambiguous. This specimen was PBMCs, taken on the day of the yellow fever booster vaccination. The receptor comes from a young man who received the YFV17D yellow fever vaccine. The nucleotide sequence reads TGTGCCACTGGGGTGTCGGAGAATCAGCCCCAGCATTTT. It translates as CATGVSENQPQHF.